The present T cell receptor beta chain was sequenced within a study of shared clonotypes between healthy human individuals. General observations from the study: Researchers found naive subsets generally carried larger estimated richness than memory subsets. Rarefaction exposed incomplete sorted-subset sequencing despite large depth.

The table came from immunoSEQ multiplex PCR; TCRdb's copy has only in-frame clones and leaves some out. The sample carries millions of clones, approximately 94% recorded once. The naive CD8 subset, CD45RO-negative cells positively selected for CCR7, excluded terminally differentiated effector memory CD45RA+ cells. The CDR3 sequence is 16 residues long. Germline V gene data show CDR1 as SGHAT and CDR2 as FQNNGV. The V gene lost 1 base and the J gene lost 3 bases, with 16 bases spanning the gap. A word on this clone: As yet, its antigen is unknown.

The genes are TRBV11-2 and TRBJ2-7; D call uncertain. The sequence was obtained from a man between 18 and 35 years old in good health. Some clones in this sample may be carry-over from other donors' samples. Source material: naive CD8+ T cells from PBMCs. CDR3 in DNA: TGTGCCAGCAGCTTAGCGGCCCCGGCCCAATTCTACGAGCAGTACTTC. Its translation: CASSLAAPAQFYEQYF.